This TCR beta chain was observed in a study of cytomegalovirus exposure and HLA in healthy donors. About the research overall: A data release that came early held tens of millions of unique TCRs from HLA-typed donors.

This PCR relied on a set of 60 Vbeta primers and 13 Jbeta primers. Clones were read by immunoSEQ multiplex PCR, and TCRdb kept only the in-frame ones, dropping some. This sample has about 180,000 clones; about 80% occur once, and the top ten carry less than 4.5%. Germline values: CDR1 MGHDK, CDR2 SYGVNS. The length of the CDR3 is 16 residues. V lost 6 bases and J lost 1, with 18 bases in between. The chain recombines TRBV25-1 with TRBJ2-5; D perhaps matches TRBD1 (6 bases). Sequencing was carried out using PBMCs. The origin of this receptor is a woman aged 55-70 years in good health and CMV-seropositive. In DNA, the CDR3 is TGTGCCAGCAGCGATAGGACAGTTTCGTCCCAAGAGACCCAGTACTTC. Amino acid sequence: CASSDRTVSSQETQYF. The full variable domain, completed using reference TRBV25-1 and TRBJ2-5, is EADIYQTPRYLVIGTGKKITLECSQTMGHDKMYWYQQDPGMELHLIHYSYGVNSTEKGDLSSESTVSRIRTEHFPLTLESARPSHTSQYLCASSDRTVSSQETQYFGPGTRLLVL.